This TCR beta chain was sequenced in a study of T cell responses to AZD1222 COVID-19 vaccine. CDR3 size: 15 residues. The V and J ends lost 1 base and 3 bases, in that order; junction bases with no gene match: 3. Germline assignment: CDR1 SGHVS and CDR2 FQNEAQ. Study findings and constraints: Mostly white British, mostly female donors; authors suggested clonal diversity may be underestimated.

The method was immunoSEQ multiplex PCR; TCRdb's version includes in-frame clones alone and lacks a portion of them. This table holds about 130,000 clones, 93% found once. Comment on this clone: Its antigen is unidentified.

Sequencing was performed on peripheral blood, taken on day 0 of AZD1222 vaccination. The TCR sequence derives from an adult in good health. This chain links TRBV7-8 with TRBJ1-5; 7 bases match TRBD1. CDR3 bases: TGTGCCAGCAGCTTAGGGACAGGCCACAATCAGCCCCAGCATTTT. Protein product: CASSLGTGHNQPQHF.